This entry describes one TCR beta chain. Only one count was recorded for this clone. Which antigen it targets is not known. One base away there is no much larger clone; base qualities are not given. The CDR3, cysteine through phenylalanine, is 15 amino acids long. The only DNA kept is the CDR3, 45 bases in frame from the first base. The V and J ends are trimmed by 8 bases and 4 bases, leaving 20 bases between them. Sequences LNHDA (CDR1) and SQIVND (CDR2) are obtained from the germline V gene (reference sequence). The data are from a study of cytomegalovirus exposure and HLA in healthy donors (dated by TCRdb to about 2017). Background on the whole study: A later analysis indicated that the 120 validation repertoires were generated on the platform also employed for the 700 or so repertoires of the first cohort. Besides the first cohort of 666 subjects, a separate validation cohort made up of 120 or so different subjects was used. The study combined high-throughput TCR immunosequencing, statistical association of individual TCRs with disease status, and machine learning to predict cytomegalovirus infection status. The study aimed to test whether signatures of past pathogen exposure could be identified by cataloging public T cell receptors. Beyond this particular receptor, the publication reports: The classifier was reported to diagnose cytomegalovirus status with high specificity and sensitivity in both the original cohort and the validation cohort. While some public TCRs were present in many individuals, most TCR sequences turned up only very rarely across donors. The study listed 164 TCR beta chains as associated with cytomegalovirus. A later analysis had no HLA typing for the validation cohort, so co-occurrence there was scored across all 130 or so repertoires. A few of the identified cytomegalovirus-associated TCR beta chains were confirmed in vitro to be specific for cytomegalovirus antigens. The authors suggested that the approach could potentially be generalized to other disease states and immunological phenotypes. In a later analysis, TCRs clustered in the first cohort were found to also tend to co-occur in the 120 or so validation repertoires, with about 94% of cluster scores above 0.

The donors belonged to the validation cohort of 120 subjects, which was separate from the approximately 680-subject first cohort. The protocol used for the library was the immunoSEQ multiplex PCR assay. Regarding the original processing steps: A statistical classification framework was built to diagnose cytomegalovirus status from the catalog of TCR beta chain sequences. TCRdb obtained this table from immuneACCESS and retained in-frame rearrangements with V and J assigned. These tables miss some clones; where compared with another copy, unresolved V genes account for less than half of the shortfall, and the remainder is unexplained. That table supplies the V and J calls and clone size; D and trimming were determined from the DNA. The sample table lists about 43,000 clones, about 94% of them with a count of one. The top ten constitute approximately 5.4% of the sample.

The sample consisted of PBMCs. The clonotype was recovered from a young man in good health and CMV-seronegative. This receptor chain uses TRBV19 and TRBJ1-1; there is no confident call for the D gene. CDR3 loop: CASLAWDRAGTEAFF. The DNA sequence follows: TGTGCCAGTCTGGCTTGGGATCGGGCGGGCACTGAAGCTTTCTTT.